What follows describes a single TCR beta chain. This specimen belongs to a study of blood T cell repertoires in COVID-19. This CDR3 has 16 amino acids. J was trimmed by 0 bases and V by 0 bases; bases with no gene match: 4. Germline CDR1 LGHNA, CDR2 YSLEER. The data were produced by immunoSEQ multiplex PCR, yet TCRdb's version contains in-frame clones alone and is incomplete. Here the sample spans hundreds of thousands of clones, 75% to 90% being singletons. Recovered Cohort 3 donors showed two negative PCRs, clearance, or symptom resolution. The chain couples TRBV4-3 to TRBJ2-7; the match to TRBD2 covers 8 bases. This TCR derives from a woman aged 35 to 49 who had recovered from COVID-19. Source material: PBMCs or T cells enriched from blood (not recorded which). The CDR3 DNA reads as TGCGCCAGCAGCCAAGACACTAGCGGTTACTCCTACGAGCAGTACTTC. Protein sequence: CASSQDTSGYSYEQYF.